This T cell receptor beta chain comes out of a study of PD-1 blockade in classical Hodgkin lymphoma (dated by TCRdb to about 2020). In the study overall: Nivolumab dosing was 3 mg/kg intravenously every 2 weeks, continuing until either disease progression or unacceptable toxicity. A peripheral blood immune signature of response to PD-1 blockade in classical Hodgkin lymphoma was defined using TCR beta sequencing and CyTOF. General conclusions and limits of the study: Patients starting nivolumab less than 1 year after ASCT had lower diversity and were excluded from later analyses to avoid confounding by immune reconstitution. The study was limited to a single clinical trial cohort, and causes of repertoire differences, possibly disease activity or prior therapy, remained undefined. Trial patients with a complete response had baseline diversity similar to that of newly diagnosed patients, while partial responders and progressors had significantly lower diversity. Baseline TCR diversity was reported to be lower in newly diagnosed patients than in healthy donors, and even lower in relapsed/refractory patients. By C4D1, a significant rise was seen in CD4+ TCR diversity but not in CD8+ TCR diversity (p=0.0027 vs p=0.16), and the rise was most apparent among complete responders (p=0.02).

For this clone: This receptor's antigen is unknown. Base quality data are lacking; no much larger clone is found one base away.

Genomic DNA was isolated using the Qiagen DNeasy kit from unsorted PBMCs as well as from negatively selected CD4+ and CD8+ fractions. Amplification of TCR beta CDR3 regions was done by immunoSEQ multiplex PCR with primers that anneal to V and J segments. Amplification bias was minimized using a synthetic immune receptor repertoire, and residual bias was removed computationally after sequencing. Per the original workflow: Custom Python scripts were used to quantify repertoire diversity as the Shannon entropy index. Unsorted, CD4+ and CD8+ repertoires were analyzed separately, except for combined analyses in which CD4+ and CD8+ sequences were merged in silico. A clone counted as expanded when the clone's frequency after treatment rose at least 2-fold relative to C1D1, and clones undetected at baseline were given a pseudocount of 0.5. Clones with 0 or 1 copy at C1D1 were defined as singleton clones, while clones with 2 or more copies were defined as non-singleton clones. Clones expanded in unsorted samples were annotated as CD4+, CD8+ or unknown by matching protein sequences in sorted samples from the same patient. Wilcoxon tests on paired samples were used to test changes in diversity from C1D1 to C4D1. Sourced from immuneACCESS, this table was stored by TCRdb with only in-frame sequences that have V and J called. A share of the clones is absent; for the studies checked, an unresolved V gene accounts for under half, and the remainder has no known explanation. From that table come the V and J calls and clone size; the DNA was used to work out D and trimming. A total of around 17,000 clones appear in this sample, over 80% of them only once. 1% of the sample is taken by the ten largest.

This sample's time point label indicates: cycle 1 day 1 (C1D1), immediately before nivolumab initiation. Relapse after autologous stem cell transplantation had occurred in all trial patients, and cohorts A, B and C were distinguished by prior brentuximab vedotin exposure. CD4+ T cells were purified from thawed PBMCs by magnetic negative selection with a Miltenyi CD4+ T cell isolation kit. The trial cohort included around 56 patients with relapsed/refractory classical Hodgkin lymphoma, and each patient had a best overall response of complete response, partial response or progressive disease. In the multi-cohort phase II CheckMate 205 trial, trial patients received single-agent nivolumab. An independent review committee assessed best overall response by applying the 2007 International Working Group response criteria. Trial PBMCs were collected just before the start of nivolumab (C1D1) and during therapy at cycle 2 day 1 and cycle 4 day 1. Peripheral blood was collected in 8 mL Vacutainer Cell Preparation Tubes, from which PBMCs were isolated by centrifugation and then cryopreserved. Purified CD4+ and CD8+ fractions were prepared only for cases with an additional available PBMC sample. Magnetically labelled cells were removed on LS columns in a quadroMACS separator, and the flow-through was retained as the purified fraction.

Material: CD4+ T cells from blood, obtained at baseline. This TCR came from a human donor with classical Hodgkin lymphoma.

The DNA is as follows: TGTGCCAGTAGTCCCCCCGGGGCGGGAAGGATAGATACGCAGTATTTT. This is translated as CASSPPGAGRIDTQYF. The rearranged segments are TRBV19 and TRBJ2-3, with TRBD2 perhaps the D gene, on 6 matching bases. Reading from cysteine to phenylalanine, the CDR3 counts 16 amino acids. Only CDR3 DNA is held: 48 bases, read in frame from base 1. For CDR1 and CDR2, the germline V gene (reference sequence) lists LNHDA and SQIVND. Between the V and J ends, shortened by 5 bases and 5 bases respectively, the junction contains 20 bases.